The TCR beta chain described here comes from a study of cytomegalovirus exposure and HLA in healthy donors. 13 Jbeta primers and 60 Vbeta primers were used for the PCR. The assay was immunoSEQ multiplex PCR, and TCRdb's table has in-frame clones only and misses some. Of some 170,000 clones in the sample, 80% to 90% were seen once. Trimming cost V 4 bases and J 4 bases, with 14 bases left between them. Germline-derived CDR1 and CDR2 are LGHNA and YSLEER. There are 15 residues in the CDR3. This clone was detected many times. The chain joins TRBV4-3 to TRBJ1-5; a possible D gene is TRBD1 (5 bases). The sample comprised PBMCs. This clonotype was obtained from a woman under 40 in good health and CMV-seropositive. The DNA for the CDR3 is TGCGCCAGCAGCCGATACCTTCAGGGTAATCAGCCCCAGCATTTT. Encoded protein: CASSRYLQGNQPQHF.